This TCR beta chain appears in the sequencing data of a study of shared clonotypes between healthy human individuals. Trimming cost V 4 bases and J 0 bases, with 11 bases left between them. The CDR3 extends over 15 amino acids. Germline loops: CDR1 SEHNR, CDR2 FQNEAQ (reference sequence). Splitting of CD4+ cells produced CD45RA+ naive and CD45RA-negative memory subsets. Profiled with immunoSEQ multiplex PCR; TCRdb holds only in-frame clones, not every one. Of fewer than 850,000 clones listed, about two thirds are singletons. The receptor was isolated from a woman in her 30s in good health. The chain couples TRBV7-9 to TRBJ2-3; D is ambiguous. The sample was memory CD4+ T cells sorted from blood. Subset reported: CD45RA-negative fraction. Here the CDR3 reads CASSSRLVSTDTQYF. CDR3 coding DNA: TGTGCCAGCAGCTCCCGCCTGGTCAGCACAGATACGCAGTATTTT. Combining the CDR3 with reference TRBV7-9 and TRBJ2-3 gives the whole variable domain DTGVSQNPRHKITKRGQNVTFRCDPISEHNRLYWYRQTLGQGPEFLTYFQNEAQLEKSRLLSDRFSAERPKGSFSTLEIQRTEQGDSAMYLCASSSRLVSTDTQYFGPGTRLTVL.